This is a list of T cell receptor beta chains from one sample in a study of identical twins. TCRdb passed the 5' RACE reads through MiXCR, listing each CDR3 protein once. The table has a few hundred thousand distinct CDR3 sequences, 15% to 20% seen once. The sequencing sample was made of naive T cells sorted from blood. These receptor sequences come from a man aged 45-65 years in good health. CDR3s include the opening cysteine and the closing phenylalanine or tryptophan. The order of the fields is V gene, D gene, J gene, clone size, CDR3 DNA, CDR3 protein. D genes are given only for firm matches. Not all rows give a size; the values are once, few, many and, for expanded clones, a class.

TRBV10-3,-,TRBJ2-5,few,TGTGCCATCAGTGAGTCGGTTTTCGCAGAGACCCAGTACTTC,CAISESVFAETQYF
TRBV27,-,TRBJ1-2,many,TGTGCCAGCAGTGGGAGGGGACGGTCAACGCCTAACTATGGCTACACCTTC,CASSGRGRSTPNYGYTF
TRBV19,-,TRBJ2-1,-,TGTGCCAGTGAGGGAGTGGCAGCGATGAGCTCCTACAATGAGCAGTTCTTC,CASEGVAAMSSYNEQFF
TRBV6-1,TRBD1,TRBJ1-2,few,TGTGCCAGCAGCCGAACAGGGGTGGGGATAAACGGCTACACCTTC,CASSRTGVGINGYTF
TRBV4-3,TRBD2,TRBJ2-7,-,TGCGCCAGCAGCCAAGAGGCTAGCGGGAGCCACGAGCAGTACTTC,CASSQEASGSHEQYF
TRBV5-1,TRBD1,TRBJ2-1,-,TGCGCCAGCAGCTTGGGGACAGGGCTTTCCTACAATGAGCAGTTCTTC,CASSLGTGLSYNEQFF
TRBV4-1,-,TRBJ2-7,few,TGCGCCAGCAGCCAAGATTGGGCAGCCTACGAGCAGTACTTC,CASSQDWAAYEQYF
TRBV12-3/TRBV12-4,-,TRBJ2-5,-,TGTGCCAGCAGTTTGGATCCTCGTTGGGAGACCCAGTACTTC,CASSLDPRWETQYF
TRBV12-3/TRBV12-4,-,TRBJ1-4,many,TGTGCCAGCAGTTTAGCGGGGGGGAAACTGTTTTTT,CASSLAGGKLFF
TRBV4-3,-,TRBJ2-3,many,TGCGCCAGCAGCCAAGATAGCGCAGATACGCAGTATTTT,CASSQDSADTQYF
TRBV5-1,-,TRBJ2-3,many,TGCGCCAGCAGTGAACGGGGCTCAAGGACAGATACGCAGTATTTT,CASSERGSRTDTQYF
TRBV6-2/TRBV6-3,TRBD1,TRBJ2-7,few,TGTGCCAGCAGAACCCCCCGATTTGGGGACAGCGTTCAGTACTTC,CASRTPRFGDSVQYF
TRBV7-9,-,TRBJ2-1,once,TGTGCCAGCAGTCGGAAATACAATGAGCAGTTCTTC,CASSRKYNEQFF
TRBV21-1,-,TRBJ2-7,-,TGTGCCAGTCCGGGACAGACAAGTTACGAGCAGTACTTC,CASPGQTSYEQYF
TRBV29-1,-,TRBJ1-1,few,TGCAGCGTGAAGGACGAGACTGAAGCTTTCTTT,CSVKDETEAFF
TRBV29-1,-,TRBJ1-2,many,TGCAGCGTTGAAGGGAAGTGGCCTAACTATGGCTACACCTTC,CSVEGKWPNYGYTF
TRBV6-1,TRBD1,TRBJ1-2,-,TGTGCCAGCAGCGTGACAGGGGCTAACTATGGCTACACCTTC,CASSVTGANYGYTF
TRBV24-1,-,TRBJ1-5,-,TGTGCCACCAGCGGGTCAAATCAGCCCCAGCATTTT,CATSGSNQPQHF
TRBV4-1,-,TRBJ1-6,many,TGCGCCAGCAGCCAAGTCTGGCTTTCACCCCTCCACTTT,CASSQVWLSPLHF
TRBV12-3/TRBV12-4,-,TRBJ2-5,-,TGTGCCAGCAGTTTTTCACAGGGAACCGGGGAGACCCAGTACTTC,CASSFSQGTGETQYF
TRBV7-9,TRBD1,TRBJ2-7,few,TGTGCCAGCAGCACGACAGGGGGAAGTATCTACGAGCAGTACTTC,CASSTTGGSIYEQYF
TRBV30,TRBD2,TRBJ2-5,-,TGTGCCTGGAGTGTACTGGGACTAATTTTCTTC,CAWSVLGLIFF
TRBV12-3/TRBV12-4,TRBD1,TRBJ1-2,-,TGTGCCAGCAGTTTAGGGCGGAGGGGGCCCAGCTATGGCTACACCTTC,CASSLGRRGPSYGYTF
TRBV4-2,TRBD1,TRBJ2-6,few,TGTGCCAGCAGTCCACAGGGGGTTGGGGCCAACGTCCTGACTTTC,CASSPQGVGANVLTF
TRBV25-1,TRBD2,TRBJ2-1,-,TGTGCCAGCGGACTAGCGGGAGGGTCTTCCTACAATGAGCAGTTCTTC,CASGLAGGSSYNEQFF
TRBV5-1,-,TRBJ1-1,few,TGCGCCAGCAGCCCGAACTCTCGGTGGAACACTGAAGCTTTCTTT,CASSPNSRWNTEAFF
TRBV12-3/TRBV12-4,-,TRBJ1-5,many,TGTGCCAGCAGTTTAGGTGACGGCAATCAGCCCCAGCATTTT,CASSLGDGNQPQHF
TRBV6-2/TRBV6-3,TRBD1,TRBJ2-1,-,TGTGCCAGCAGTAGGGGGACAGGGGGCTACAATGAGCAGTTCTTC,CASSRGTGGYNEQFF
TRBV15,-,TRBJ2-5,many,TGTGCCACCAGCAACCGACTAGGTCGGGAGACCCAGTACTTC,CATSNRLGRETQYF
TRBV5-4,-,TRBJ1-4,-,TGTGCCAGCAGCTTCGAAGGAACTCTTGCCGGTGAAAAACTGTTTTTT,CASSFEGTLAGEKLFF
TRBV7-8,-,TRBJ2-5,-,TGTGCCAGCCGGTCCTTAGGGACCCAGTACTTC,CASRSLGTQYF
TRBV20-1,-,TRBJ1-1,-,TGCAGTGCTAGAACGACGGGCACTGAAGCTTTCTTT,CSARTTGTEAFF
TRBV3-1,TRBD1,TRBJ1-2,many,TGTGCCAGCAGCCAACTGACCGGGACAGGGGTTGGTGGCTACACCTTC,CASSQLTGTGVGGYTF
TRBV7-9,TRBD2,TRBJ2-1,-,TGTGCCAGCAGCTTGACTAGCGGGAGAAGGAAGAATGAGCAGTTCTTC,CASSLTSGRRKNEQFF
TRBV10-3,-,TRBJ1-1,many,TGTGCCATCAGTCTTGGTGAGTCGGGCACTGAAGCTTTCTTT,CAISLGESGTEAFF
TRBV7-7,-,TRBJ2-7,many,TGTGCTAGCAGCTTCGACAGGAATAACGAGCAGTACTTC,CASSFDRNNEQYF
TRBV29-1,-,TRBJ1-2,-,TGCAGCTCTAGCGACGAGACAGTGTCTAACTATGGCTACACCTTC,CSSSDETVSNYGYTF
TRBV6-5,TRBD1,TRBJ1-6,many,TGTGCCAGCAGTTCTTGGACAGGTGACTCACCCCTCCACTTT,CASSSWTGDSPLHF
TRBV4-3,TRBD2,TRBJ2-7,-,TGCGCCAGCAGCCAAGCTGCGGGGGGCTACGAGCAGTACTTC,CASSQAAGGYEQYF
TRBV5-1,-,TRBJ1-3,-,TGCGCCAGCAGCTTGGAGGGCCGGGCCTCTGGAAACACCATATATTTT,CASSLEGRASGNTIYF
TRBV5-1,-,TRBJ1-1,few,TGCGCCAGCAGCGAGACAGGCTTGGACACTGAAGCTTTCTTT,CASSETGLDTEAFF
TRBV5-1,-,TRBJ2-1,-,TGCGCCAGCAGCTTGGCCCCCAGGGGAGGGTACAATGAGCAGTTCTTC,CASSLAPRGGYNEQFF
TRBV20-1,-,TRBJ2-3,-,TGCAGTGCTAGAGACTCACAAGATACGCAGTATTTT,CSARDSQDTQYF
TRBV7-2,-,TRBJ1-5,-,TGTGCCAGCAGCTTAGGGCTAGGGAATCAGCCCCAGCATTTT,CASSLGLGNQPQHF
TRBV3-1,TRBD2,TRBJ2-7,many,TGTGCCAGCAGCCCCAGCCCGGGACTAGCGGGAGAGGGGTCCTACGAGCAGTACTTC,CASSPSPGLAGEGSYEQYF